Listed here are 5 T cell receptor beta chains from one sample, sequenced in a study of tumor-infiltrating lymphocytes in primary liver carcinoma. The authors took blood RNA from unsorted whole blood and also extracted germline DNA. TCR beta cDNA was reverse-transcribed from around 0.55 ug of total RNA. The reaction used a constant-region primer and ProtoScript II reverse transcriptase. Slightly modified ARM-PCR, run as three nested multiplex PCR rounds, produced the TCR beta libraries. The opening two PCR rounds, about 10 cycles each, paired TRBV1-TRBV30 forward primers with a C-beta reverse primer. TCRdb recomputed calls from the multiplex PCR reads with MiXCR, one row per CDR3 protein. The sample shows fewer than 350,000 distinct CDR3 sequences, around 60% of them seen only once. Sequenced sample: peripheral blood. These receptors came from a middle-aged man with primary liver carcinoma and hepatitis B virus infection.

CDR3 loop: CASSYGVPQAGPYNEQFF. CDR3 nucleotide sequence: TGTGCCAGCAGCTATGGAGTCCCACAAGCGGGACCCTACAATGAGCAGTTCTTC. The chain employs TRBV5-4 and TRBJ2-1; 7 nucleotides align to TRBD2. V shed 3 bases and J 2 bases; nucleotides not matched to a gene: 14. Germline-derived CDR1 and CDR2 are SGHNT and YYREEE (reference sequence). This CDR3 spans 18 amino acids.

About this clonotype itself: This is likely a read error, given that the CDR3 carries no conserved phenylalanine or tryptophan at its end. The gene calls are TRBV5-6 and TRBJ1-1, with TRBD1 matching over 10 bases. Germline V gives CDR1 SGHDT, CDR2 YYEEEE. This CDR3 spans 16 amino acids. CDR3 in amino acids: CARSLLTGGSDTEAFC. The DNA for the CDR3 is TGTGCCAGGAGCTTGTTGACAGGGGGCTCGGACACTGAAGCTTTCTGT.

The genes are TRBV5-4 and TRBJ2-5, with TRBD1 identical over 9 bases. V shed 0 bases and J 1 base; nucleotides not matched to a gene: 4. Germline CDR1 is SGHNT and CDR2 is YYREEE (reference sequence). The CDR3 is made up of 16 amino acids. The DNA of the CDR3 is TGTGCCAGCAGCTTGGGGGGGACAGGGCCCCAAGAGACCCAGTACTTC. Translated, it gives CASSLGGTGPQETQYF.

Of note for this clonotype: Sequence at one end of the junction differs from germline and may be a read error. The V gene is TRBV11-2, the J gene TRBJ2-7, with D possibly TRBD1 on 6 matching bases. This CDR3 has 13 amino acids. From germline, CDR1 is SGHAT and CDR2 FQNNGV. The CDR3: CASSRKGGSEQYF. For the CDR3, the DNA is TGTGCTAGCAGCCGCAAAGGGGGTTCCGAGCAGTACTTC.

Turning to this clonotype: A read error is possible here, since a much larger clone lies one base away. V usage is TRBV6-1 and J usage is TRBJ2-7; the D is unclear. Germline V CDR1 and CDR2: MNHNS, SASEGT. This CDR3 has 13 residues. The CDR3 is CVSSDPDRTEQYF. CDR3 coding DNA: TGTGTCAGCAGTGACCCTGACCGCACGGAGCAGTACTTC.